This entry lists 5 T cell receptor beta chains sequenced from one sample in a study of radiotherapy plus CTLA-4 blockade in lung cancer. Libraries were prepared by immunoSEQ multiplex PCR; TCRdb keeps only in-frame clonotypes and omits some of them. Altogether about 91,000 clones are present, around 72% being singletons, with the ten largest covering around an eighth. This specimen consisted of peripheral blood, obtained from a patient treated with radiotherapy plus ipilimumab. Source of these receptors: a human donor with non-small cell lung cancer that progressed on radiotherapy plus ipilimumab.

This chain joins TRBV5-1 and TRBJ2-1; 14 nucleotides match TRBD2. Germline V gives CDR1 SGHRS, CDR2 YFSETQ. V was clipped by 3 bases and J by 9 bases; unmatched bases: 8. The CDR3 is 16 residues long. This CDR3 reads CASSYGLAGGDSEQFF. CDR3 coding DNA: TGCGCCAGCAGCTATGGACTAGCGGGAGGAGACAGTGAGCAGTTCTTC.

The genes are TRBV2 and TRBJ2-1, with TRBD2 matching 14 bases. With V trimmed by 8 bases and J by 3 bases, 3 bases remained unmatched. The V gene's germline CDR1 is SNHLY and CDR2 FYNNEI. This CDR3 has 15 residues. CDR3 in amino acids: CASEGTSGSYNEQFF. In DNA, the CDR3 is TGTGCCAGCGAGGGGACTAGCGGGAGCTACAATGAGCAGTTCTTC.

V is TRBV27 and J is TRBJ2-5; D may correspond to TRBD1 or TRBD2 (7 bases each). Matching the DNA end better, TRBJ2-7 makes the J call doubtful. Germline loops: CDR1 MNHEY, CDR2 SMNVEV (reference sequence). The CDR3 runs 16 residues. The CDR3 DNA is TGTGCCAGCAGTTTATTGGGGGGGCAGGGGGGCAACGAGCAGTACTTC. This encodes CASSLLGGQGGNEQYF.

This clone appeared a few times. The chain recombines TRBV7-6 with TRBJ1-1; no definite D call. The CDR3 is 13 residues long. Looked up from germline, CDR1 is SGHVS and CDR2 is FNYEAQ. Trimming stripped 1 base from V and 1 base from J, with 4 bases between. DNA of the CDR3: TGTGCCAGCAGCTTAGATCCGAACACTGAAGCTTTCTTT. The encoded protein is CASSLDPNTEAFF. Full variable domain (remainder filled in from reference TRBV7-6 and TRBJ1-1): GAGVSQSPRYKVTKRGQDVALRCDPISGHVSLYWYRQALGQGPEFLTYFNYEAQQDKSGLPNDRFSAERPEGSISTLTIQRTEQRDSAMYRCASSLDPNTEAFFGQGTRLTVV.

This chain joins TRBV6-1 and TRBJ1-2, with D unclear. CDR3 length: 13 residues. The germline gives CDR1 MNHNS, CDR2 SASEGT. V shed 1 base and J shed 7 bases, with 10 bases lying between them. CDR3 in DNA: TGTGCCAGCAGTGAAGTCTTGGCTGGTGGCTACACCTTC. Amino acids: CASSEVLAGGYTF.